The 3 T cell receptor beta chains given below trace back to one sample, sequenced in a study of blood T cell repertoires in COVID-19. Sequenced by immunoSEQ multiplex PCR; TCRdb stores in-frame clones only, minus some. The sample includes over 450,000 clones, 85% to 90% of them seen just once. The sequencing sample was made of peripheral blood. These receptors all come from a man aged 18 to 35 with COVID-19, enrolled during active disease.

This clone came up once. This sequence joins TRBV7-2 and TRBJ1-2; D is uncertain. Germline CDR1 is SGHTA and CDR2 is FQGNSA. CDR3 length: 14 amino acids. Trimming removed 5 bases from V and 0 bases from J, with 10 bases in between. This chain's CDR3 is CASSPGRANYGYTF. CDR3 nucleotide sequence: TGTGCCAGCAGCCCCGGCCGGGCTAACTATGGCTACACCTTC.

This clone has more than one count but fewer than ten. The chain recombines TRBV19 with TRBJ1-1; D may be TRBD1 (6 bases). CDR3 size: 15 residues. Trimming stripped 5 bases from V and 3 bases from J, with 16 bases between. The germline V gene has CDR1 LNHDA and CDR2 SQIVND (reference sequence). As DNA, the CDR3 is TGTGCCAGTAGTCCCCAGAAGACAGGTTACACTGAAGCTTTCTTT. Protein sequence: CASSPQKTGYTEAFF.

This chain links TRBV5-1 with TRBJ2-2, with 7 bases fitting TRBD2. The germline CDR1 and CDR2 sequences are SGHRS and YFSETQ. This CDR3 is 21 amino acids long. The V segment lost 3 bases and the J segment 3 bases; nucleotides outside the gene matches: 23. CDR3 residues: CASSYRLAGEDRITYTGELFF. DNA for the CDR3: TGCGCCAGCAGCTACCGACTAGCCGGAGAGGATAGGATCACCTACACCGGGGAGCTGTTTTTT.